The entry that follows covers one T cell receptor beta chain sequence. The antigen is unknown. One entry per CDR3 protein results from TCRdb running MiXCR on the 5' RACE reads. Among under 1 million distinct CDR3 sequences listed, approximately 13% were seen once. This specimen belongs to a study of identical twins. Per the germline V gene, CDR1 is PRHDT and CDR2 is FYEKMQ (reference sequence). Trimming took 2 bases from V and 6 from J, leaving 10 bases between them. CDR3 length: 13 residues. Whole-study results and caveats: When twins shared out-of-frame alpha sequences, those sequences had excess low generation probability. Abundant cord blood beta clonotypes carried fewer insertions; memory repertoires showed none. Compared with models, monozygotic twins showed more out-of-frame TCR alpha sharing.

The data were also submitted as part of a second study, on yellow fever vaccine responses in identical twins.

This chain uses TRBV13 with TRBJ1-1; tentative D call: TRBD1 (5 bases). Sample: PBMCs. The sequence came from a woman under 30 in good health. The CDR3 protein is CASSLRGAPEAFF. The CDR3 bases are TGTGCCAGCAGCTTACGAGGGGCCCCTGAAGCTTTCTTT.